This T cell receptor beta chain originates from a study of T cells in Graves' hyperthyroidism and ophthalmopathy. About the study: Peripheral blood was obtained at initial diagnosis, preceding any treatment. Regarding the study as a whole: The model identified upcoming ophthalmopathy a median approximately six months ahead of onset.

This clonotype was counted between two and nine times. Its antigen remains unknown. This CDR3 is built from 16 residues. V trimming: 6 bases; J trimming: 3 bases; junction bases outside the gene matches: 15. Germline V gene lookup returns CDR1 SQVTM and CDR2 ANQGSEA. Template material for amplifying TCR beta CDR3 regions consisted of RNA transcripts. The study used the HTBI primer set for a first-round RT-PCR of the TCR CDR3. MiXCR was run by TCRdb on the multiplex PCR reads, yielding one entry per CDR3 protein. The data contain about 840,000 distinct CDR3 sequences, over 35% of them singletons. PBMCs were derived from around 10 ml fresh peripheral blood.

This receptor was identified in a man younger than 30 with Graves' hyperthyroidism. The sequenced sample was blood. The chain uses TRBV29-1 and TRBJ2-7; 9 bases are a match to TRBD1. CDR3 DNA: TGCAGCGTGGACGCCGGAGGACAGGGGACGATCTACGAGCAGTACTTC. Protein sequence: CSVDAGGQGTIYEQYF.